The sequence of this TCR beta chain was determined in a study of blood T cell repertoires in COVID-19. Study summary: In each case, the material was cDNA or gDNA derived from T cells, B-cell-depleted T cells, or PBMCs.

Authors' data handling: Reference gene primer amplification yielded estimated nucleated cell counts. Profiling relied on immunoSEQ multiplex PCR, and the TCRdb table lists in-frame clones only, not all of them. V and J calls and clone size are as listed in that table; D and trimming were resolved from the DNA. The sample carries hundreds of thousands of clones, approximately 88% recorded once. The J segment lost 2 bases and the V segment lost 5 bases, leaving 9 bases of the junction unmatched. The CDR3 length is 16 residues. Looked up from germline, CDR1 is LNHNV and CDR2 is YYDKDF (reference sequence).

Sequencing input: peripheral blood. The TCR originated in a man aged 18 to 29 with active or convalescent COVID-19. The chain links TRBV15 to TRBJ1-2, with 9 nucleotides matching TRBD1. CDR3 region: CATSLGQGISNYGYTF. Written as DNA, the CDR3 is TGTGCCACCAGCCTGGGACAGGGTATCTCCAACTATGGCTACACCTTC.